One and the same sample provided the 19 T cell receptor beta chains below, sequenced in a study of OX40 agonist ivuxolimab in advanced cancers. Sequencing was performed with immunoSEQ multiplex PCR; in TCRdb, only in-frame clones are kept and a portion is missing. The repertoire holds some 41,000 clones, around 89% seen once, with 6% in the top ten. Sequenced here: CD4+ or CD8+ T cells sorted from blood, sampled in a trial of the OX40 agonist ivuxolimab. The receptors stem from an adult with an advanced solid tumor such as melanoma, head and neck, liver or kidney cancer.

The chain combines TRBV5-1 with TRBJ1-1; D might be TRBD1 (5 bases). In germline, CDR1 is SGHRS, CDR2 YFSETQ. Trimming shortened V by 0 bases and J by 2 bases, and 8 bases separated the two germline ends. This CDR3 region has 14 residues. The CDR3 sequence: CASSLEGSNTEAFF. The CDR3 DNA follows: TGCGCCAGCAGCTTGGAGGGGTCCAACACTGAAGCTTTCTTT. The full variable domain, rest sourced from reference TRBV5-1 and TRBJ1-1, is KAGVTQTPRYLIKTRGQQVTLSCSPISGHRSVSWYQQTPGQGLQFLFEYFSETQRNKGNFPGRFSGRQFSNSRSEMNVSTLELGDSALYLCASSLEGSNTEAFFGQGTRLTVV.

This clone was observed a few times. CDR3: CASRPGLASFFSYEQYF. The CDR3 coding sequence is TGTGCCAGCAGGCCGGGACTAGCGAGTTTTTTCTCCTACGAGCAGTACTTC. V and J are TRBV28 and TRBJ2-7; 10 positions match TRBD2. V was clipped by 6 bases and J by 0 bases; unmatched bases: 11. CDR1 is MDHEN and CDR2 is SYDVKM in the germline V gene. This CDR3 is 17 amino acids long.

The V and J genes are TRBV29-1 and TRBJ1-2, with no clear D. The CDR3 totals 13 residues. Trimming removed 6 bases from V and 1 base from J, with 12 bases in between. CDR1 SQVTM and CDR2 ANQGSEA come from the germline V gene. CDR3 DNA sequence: TGCAGCGTCGCAGACACTAATAACTATGGCTACACCTTC. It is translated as CSVADTNNYGYTF.

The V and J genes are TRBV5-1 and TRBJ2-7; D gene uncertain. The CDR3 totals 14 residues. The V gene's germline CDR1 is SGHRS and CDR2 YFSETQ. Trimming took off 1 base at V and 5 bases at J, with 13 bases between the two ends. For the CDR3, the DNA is TGCGCCAGCAGCTTGAAAGGTATCCCCCACGAGCAGTACTTC. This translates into CASSLKGIPHEQYF.

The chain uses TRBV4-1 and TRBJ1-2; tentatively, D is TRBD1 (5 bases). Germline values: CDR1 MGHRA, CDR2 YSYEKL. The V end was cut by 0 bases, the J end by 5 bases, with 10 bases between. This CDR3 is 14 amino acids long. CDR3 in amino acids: CASSQDSGLYGYTF. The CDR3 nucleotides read TGCGCCAGCAGCCAAGATTCAGGGCTATATGGCTACACCTTC.

The CDR3 DNA reads TGTGCCAGCAGTCTAATGGAGAACACTGAAGCTTTCTTT. This gives the protein CASSLMENTEAFF. The genes are TRBV27 and TRBJ1-1; D gene unclear. The CDR3 has 13 amino acids. V was shortened by 5 bases and J by 1 base, with 8 bases between the two germline ends. Looked up from germline, CDR1 is MNHEY and CDR2 is SMNVEV (reference sequence).

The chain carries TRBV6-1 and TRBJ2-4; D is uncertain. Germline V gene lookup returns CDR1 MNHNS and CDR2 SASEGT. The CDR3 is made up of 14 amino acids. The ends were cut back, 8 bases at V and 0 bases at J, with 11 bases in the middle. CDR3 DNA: TGTGCCAGCGGGTACAATTTAGCCAAAAACATTCAGTACTTC. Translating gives CASGYNLAKNIQYF.

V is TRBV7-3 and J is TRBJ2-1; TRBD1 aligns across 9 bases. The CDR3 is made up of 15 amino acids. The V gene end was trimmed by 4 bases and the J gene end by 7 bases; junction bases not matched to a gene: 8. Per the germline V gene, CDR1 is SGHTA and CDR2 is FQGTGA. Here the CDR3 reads CASSSYGTGRNEQFF. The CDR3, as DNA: TGTGCCAGCAGCTCCTACGGGACAGGGCGGAATGAGCAGTTCTTC.

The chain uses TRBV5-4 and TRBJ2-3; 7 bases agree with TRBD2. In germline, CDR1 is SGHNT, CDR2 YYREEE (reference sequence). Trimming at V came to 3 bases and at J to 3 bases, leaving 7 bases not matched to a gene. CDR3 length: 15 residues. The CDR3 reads CASSSVSGITDTQYF. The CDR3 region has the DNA TGTGCCAGCAGCTCGGTGAGCGGGATAACAGATACGCAGTATTTT.

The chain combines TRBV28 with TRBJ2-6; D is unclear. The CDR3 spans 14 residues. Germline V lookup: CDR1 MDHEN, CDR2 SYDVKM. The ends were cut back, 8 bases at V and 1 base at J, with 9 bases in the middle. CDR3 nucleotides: TGTGCCAGCTGTGAGAGGTCTGGGGCCAACGTCCTGACTTTC. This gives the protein CASCERSGANVLTF.

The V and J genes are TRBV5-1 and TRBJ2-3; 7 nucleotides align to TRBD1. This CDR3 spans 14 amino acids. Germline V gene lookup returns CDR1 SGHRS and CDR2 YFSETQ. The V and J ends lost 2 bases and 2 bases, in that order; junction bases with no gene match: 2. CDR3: CASSFGQATDTQYF. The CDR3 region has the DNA TGCGCCAGCAGCTTCGGACAGGCCACAGATACGCAGTATTTT.

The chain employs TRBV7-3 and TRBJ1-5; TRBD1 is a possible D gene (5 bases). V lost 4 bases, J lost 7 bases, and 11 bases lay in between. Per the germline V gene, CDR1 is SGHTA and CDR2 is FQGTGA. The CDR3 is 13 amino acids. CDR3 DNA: TGTGCCAGCAGCTGGGGGGTTGGGCAGCCCCAGCATTTT. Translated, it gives CASSWGVGQPQHF.

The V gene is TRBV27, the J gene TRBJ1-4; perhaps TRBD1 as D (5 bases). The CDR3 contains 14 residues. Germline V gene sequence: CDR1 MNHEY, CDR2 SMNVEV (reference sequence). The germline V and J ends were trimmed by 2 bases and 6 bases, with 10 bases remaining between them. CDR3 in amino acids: CASSLEGAHEKLFF. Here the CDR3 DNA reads TGTGCCAGCAGTTTAGAAGGGGCGCATGAAAAACTGTTTTTT.

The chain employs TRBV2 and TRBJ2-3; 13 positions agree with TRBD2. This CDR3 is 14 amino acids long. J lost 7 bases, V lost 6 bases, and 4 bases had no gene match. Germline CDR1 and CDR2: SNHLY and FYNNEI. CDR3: CASRGLAGTNTQYF. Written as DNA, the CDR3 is TGTGCCAGCAGGGGACTAGCGGGGACTAATACGCAGTATTTT.

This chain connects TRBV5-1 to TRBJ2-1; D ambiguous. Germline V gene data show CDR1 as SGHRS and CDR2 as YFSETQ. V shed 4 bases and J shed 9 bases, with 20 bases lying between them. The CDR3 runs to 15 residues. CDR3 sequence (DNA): TGCGCCAGCAGCCCTTATGACCCGAGTGGTGGTGAGCAGTTCTTC. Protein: CASSPYDPSGGEQFF.

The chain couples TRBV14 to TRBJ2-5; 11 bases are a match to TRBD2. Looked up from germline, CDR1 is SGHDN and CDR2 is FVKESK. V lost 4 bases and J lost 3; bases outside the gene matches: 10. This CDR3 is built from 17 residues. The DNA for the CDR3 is TGTGCCAGCAGCCCCCCGGAATCTAGCGGGAGGAAAGAGACCCAGTACTTC. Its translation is CASSPPESSGRKETQYF.

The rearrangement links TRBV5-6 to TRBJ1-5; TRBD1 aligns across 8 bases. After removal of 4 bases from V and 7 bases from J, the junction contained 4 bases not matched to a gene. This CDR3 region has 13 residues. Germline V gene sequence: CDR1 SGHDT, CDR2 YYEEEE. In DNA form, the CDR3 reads TGTGCCAGCAGCCAGGGGGCCAGGCAGCCCCAGCATTTT. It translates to CASSQGARQPQHF.

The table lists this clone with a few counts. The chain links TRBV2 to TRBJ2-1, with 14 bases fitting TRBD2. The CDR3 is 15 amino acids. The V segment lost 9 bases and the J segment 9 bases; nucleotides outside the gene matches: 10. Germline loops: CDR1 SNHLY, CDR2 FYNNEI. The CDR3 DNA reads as TGTGCCAGTGGCGGGACTAGCGGGAGATCTATTGAGCAGTTCTTC. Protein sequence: CASGGTSGRSIEQFF.

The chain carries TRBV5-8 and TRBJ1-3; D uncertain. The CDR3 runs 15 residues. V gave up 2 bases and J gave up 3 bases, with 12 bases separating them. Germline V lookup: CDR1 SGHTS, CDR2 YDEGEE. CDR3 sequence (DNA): TGTGCCAGCAGCTTCAAACAGACCTATGGAAACACCATATATTTT. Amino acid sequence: CASSFKQTYGNTIYF.